This entry concerns a single TCR beta chain. Its antigen is as yet unknown. Assay: immunoSEQ multiplex PCR; the TCRdb copy retains only in-frame clones and omits some. The sample yields a few hundred thousand clones, roughly 85% seen once. V lost 5 bases, J lost 7 bases, and 9 bases stayed unmatched. CDR1 and CDR2 from the germline V gene are GTSNPN and SVGIG (reference sequence). The length of the CDR3 is 14 residues. The data were obtained in a study of cytomegalovirus exposure and HLA in healthy donors. Study-wide points: Across donors, most TCRs were seen rarely, yet some public ones were widespread. In vitro, three CMV-associated chains proved specific for CMV antigens. The classifier, whose performance was assessed in both the original and validation cohorts, reportedly diagnosed cytomegalovirus status with high specificity and sensitivity.

Specimen: PBMCs. The origin of this receptor is a woman aged 18-29 years in good health and CMV-seronegative. The V call is TRBV30, the J call TRBJ2-1, with 9 bases lining up with TRBD2. The CDR3 protein is CAWEREADWNEQFF. CDR3 bases: TGTGCCTGGGAGCGGGAGGCGGACTGGAATGAGCAGTTCTTC.